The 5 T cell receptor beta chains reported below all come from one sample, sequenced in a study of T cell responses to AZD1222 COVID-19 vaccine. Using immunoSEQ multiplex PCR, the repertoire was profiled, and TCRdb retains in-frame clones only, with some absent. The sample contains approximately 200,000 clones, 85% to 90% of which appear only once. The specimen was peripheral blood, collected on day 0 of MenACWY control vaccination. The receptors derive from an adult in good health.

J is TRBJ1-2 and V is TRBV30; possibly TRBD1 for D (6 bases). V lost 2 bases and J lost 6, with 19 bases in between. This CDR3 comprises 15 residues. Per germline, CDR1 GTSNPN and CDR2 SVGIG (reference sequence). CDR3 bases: TGTGCCTGGAGTCGACGACTGGGGACATCGCATGGCTACACCTTC. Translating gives CAWSRRLGTSHGYTF.

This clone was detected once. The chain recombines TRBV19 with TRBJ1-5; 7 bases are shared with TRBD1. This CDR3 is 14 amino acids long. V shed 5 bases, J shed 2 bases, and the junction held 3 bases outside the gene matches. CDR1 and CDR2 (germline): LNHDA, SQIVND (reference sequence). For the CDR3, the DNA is TGTGCCAGTAGTCAGGGGGTCGGCAATCAGCCCCAGCATTTT. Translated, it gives CASSQGVGNQPQHF.

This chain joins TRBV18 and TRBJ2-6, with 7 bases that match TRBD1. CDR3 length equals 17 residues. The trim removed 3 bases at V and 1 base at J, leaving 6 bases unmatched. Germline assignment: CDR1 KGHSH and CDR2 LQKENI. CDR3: CASSPQGVFSGANVLTF. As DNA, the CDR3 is TGTGCCAGCTCACCGCAGGGGGTATTTTCTGGGGCCAACGTCCTGACTTTC.

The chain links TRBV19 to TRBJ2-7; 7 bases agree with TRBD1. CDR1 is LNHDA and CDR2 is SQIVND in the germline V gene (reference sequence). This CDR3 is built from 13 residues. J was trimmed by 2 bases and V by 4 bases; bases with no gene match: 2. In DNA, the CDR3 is TGTGCCAGTAGTAGGGACAGACCCTACGAGCAGTACTTC. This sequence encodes CASSRDRPYEQYF.

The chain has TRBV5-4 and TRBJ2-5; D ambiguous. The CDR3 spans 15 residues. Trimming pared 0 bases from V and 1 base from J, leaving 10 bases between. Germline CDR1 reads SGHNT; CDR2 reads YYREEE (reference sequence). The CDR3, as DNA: TGTGCCAGCAGCTTGGGCGGAAGGACCCAAGAGACCCAGTACTTC. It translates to CASSLGGRTQETQYF.